The clone carrying this TCR beta chain turned up a few times. Authors' data handling: By means of reference gene primer amplification, nucleated cell counts were estimated. The table came from immunoSEQ multiplex PCR; TCRdb's copy has only in-frame clones and leaves some out. V and J calls plus clone size are reproduced from that table; the DNA served to infer D and trimming. Of fewer than 80,000 clones in the sample, more than 85% were seen once. This sample is drawn from a study of blood T cell repertoires in COVID-19. Across the whole study: Researchers got acute and convalescent COVID-19 samples from the United States, Italy and Spain. T cells, B-cell-depleted T cells, or PBMCs supplied cDNA or gDNA.

This CDR3 contains 14 residues. The junction had 8 bases not matched to a gene; V was cut back by 4 bases and J by 5 bases. Germline V gene lookup returns CDR1 MGHRA and CDR2 YSYEKL. The V call is TRBV4-1, the J call TRBJ2-7; 7 bases fit TRBD2. The material sequenced was peripheral blood. This clonotype was sampled from a man aged 70 or older with acute or convalescent COVID-19. This chain's CDR3 is CASSPRLAKNEQYF. The CDR3 nucleotides are TGCGCCAGCAGCCCCCGACTAGCAAAGAACGAGCAGTACTTC.